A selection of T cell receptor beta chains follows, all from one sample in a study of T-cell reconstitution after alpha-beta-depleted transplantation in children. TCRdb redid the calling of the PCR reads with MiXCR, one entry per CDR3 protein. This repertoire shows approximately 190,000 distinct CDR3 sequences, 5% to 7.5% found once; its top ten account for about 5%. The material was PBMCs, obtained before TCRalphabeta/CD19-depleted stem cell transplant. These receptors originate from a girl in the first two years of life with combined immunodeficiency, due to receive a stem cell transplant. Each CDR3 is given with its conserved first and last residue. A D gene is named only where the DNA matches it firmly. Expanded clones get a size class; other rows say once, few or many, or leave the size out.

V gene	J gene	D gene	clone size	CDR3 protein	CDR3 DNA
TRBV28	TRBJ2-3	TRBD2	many	CASSPLAGGSGTQYF	TGTGCCAGCAGCCCCTTAGCGGGAGGGTCAGGTACGCAGTATTTT
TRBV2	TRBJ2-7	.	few	CAILTGGTPYEQYF	TGTGCCATCCTAACGGGGGGCACTCCCTACGAGCAGTACTTC
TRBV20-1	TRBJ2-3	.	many	CSARGDNTYTDTQYF	TGCAGTGCTAGGGGAGATAATACGTACACAGATACGCAGTATTTT
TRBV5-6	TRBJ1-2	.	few	CASSTSLRMRKPNYGYTF	TGTGCCAGCAGCACTTCCCTCCGGATGAGGAAGCCTAACTATGGCTACACCTTC
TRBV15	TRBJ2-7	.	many	CATSTQTSSEQYF	TGTGCCACCAGCACTCAAACTAGTAGCGAGCAGTACTTC
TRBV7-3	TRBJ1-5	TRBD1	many	CASSFIWTGKGEKSNQPQHF	TGTGCCAGCAGCTTCATATGGACAGGGAAGGGAGAAAAAAGCAATCAGCCCCAGCATTTT
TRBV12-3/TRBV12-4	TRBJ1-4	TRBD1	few	CASSPDRGLTNEKLFF	TGTGCCAGCAGCCCGGACAGGGGACTAACTAATGAAAAACTGTTTTTT
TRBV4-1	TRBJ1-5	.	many	CASSQDLGRPQHF	TGCGCCAGCAGCCAAGATCTTGGAAGGCCCCAGCATTTT
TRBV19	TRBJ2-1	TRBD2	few	CASSSPVLAGVGGEQFF	TGTGCCAGTAGTAGTCCCGTCCTAGCGGGAGTTGGGGGTGAGCAGTTCTTC
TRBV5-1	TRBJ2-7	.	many	CASSFGGYYEQYF	TGCGCCAGCAGCTTTGGGGGGTACTACGAGCAGTACTTC
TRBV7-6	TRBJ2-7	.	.	CASSLEAGGGYEQYF	TGTGCCAGCAGCTTAGAAGCCGGGGGCGGATACGAGCAGTACTTC
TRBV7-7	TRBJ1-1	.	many	CASSLADGTEAFF	TGTGCTAGCAGCTTAGCGGACGGGACTGAAGCTTTCTTT
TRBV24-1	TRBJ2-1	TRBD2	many	CATRAGIRGGSYNEQFF	TGTGCCACCAGGGCGGGAATCCGCGGGGGCTCCTACAATGAGCAGTTCTTC
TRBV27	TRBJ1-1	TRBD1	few	CASKGTGDTEAFF	TGTGCCAGCAAAGGGACAGGGGACACTGAAGCTTTCTTT
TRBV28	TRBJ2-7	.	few	CASSFGRQGYEQYF	TGTGCCAGCAGTTTCGGTCGCCAGGGCTACGAGCAGTACTTC
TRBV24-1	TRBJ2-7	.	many	CATSDSLSYEQYF	TGTGCCACCAGTGATTCCCTCTCCTACGAGCAGTACTTC
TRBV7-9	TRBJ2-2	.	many	CASSLGDVSNTGELFF	TGTGCCAGCAGCTTAGGGGACGTCTCGAACACCGGGGAGCTGTTTTTT
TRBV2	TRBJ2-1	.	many	CASTTASYNEQFF	TGTGCCAGCACTACGGCCTCCTACAATGAGCAGTTCTTC
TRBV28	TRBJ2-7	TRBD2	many	CASSTSGSGNF	TGTGCCAGCTCGACTAGCGGGAGTGGCAACTTC
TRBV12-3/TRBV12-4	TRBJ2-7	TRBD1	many	CASSLGRDRTSYEQYF	TGTGCCAGCAGTTTAGGCCGGGACAGGACCAGCTACGAGCAGTACTTC
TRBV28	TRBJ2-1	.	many	CASSLSSKTGLHNEQFF	TGTGCCAGCAGTTTATCGTCAAAGACGGGATTACACAATGAGCAGTTCTTC
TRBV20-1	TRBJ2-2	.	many	CSASSLITGELFF	TGCAGTGCTAGTTCACTGATCACCGGGGAGCTGTTTTTT
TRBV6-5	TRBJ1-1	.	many	CASTNRAMNTEAFF	TGTGCCAGCACAAACAGGGCCATGAACACTGAAGCTTTCTTT
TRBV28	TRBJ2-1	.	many	CASSFSGDSYNEQFF	TGTGCCAGCAGTTTCTCAGGGGACTCCTACAATGAGCAGTTCTTC
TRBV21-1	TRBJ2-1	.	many	CASSLRSGIYNEQFF	TGTGCCAGCAGCCTCCGGAGCGGTATCTACAATGAGCAGTTCTTC
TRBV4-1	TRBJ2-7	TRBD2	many	CASSQEAGEQYF	TGCGCCAGCAGCCAGGAAGCGGGAGAGCAGTACTTC
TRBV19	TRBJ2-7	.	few	CASSRQELPREQYF	TGTGCCAGTAGTAGGCAGGAGCTTCCTAGGGAGCAGTACTTC
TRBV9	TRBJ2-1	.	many	CASSLALFGHGPHNEQFF	TGTGCCAGCAGTCTAGCACTCTTTGGACATGGCCCTCACAATGAGCAGTTCTTC
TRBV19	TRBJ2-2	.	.	CASSITSPGELFF	TGTGCCAGTAGTATTACTAGCCCCGGGGAGCTGTTTTTT
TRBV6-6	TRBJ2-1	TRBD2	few	CASRVRWTSGRLYNEQFF	TGTGCCAGCAGAGTACGTTGGACTAGCGGGAGGCTATACAATGAGCAGTTCTTC
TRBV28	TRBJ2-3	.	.	CASSLYRRMSDTQYF	TGTGCCAGCAGTTTATACCGGCGTATGTCAGATACGCAGTATTTT
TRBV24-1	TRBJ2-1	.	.	CATSETGTPWHYNEQFF	TGTGCCACCAGTGAAACCGGGACCCCATGGCACTACAATGAGCAGTTCTTC
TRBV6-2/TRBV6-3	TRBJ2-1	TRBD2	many	CASSGGLAPFNEQFF	TGTGCCAGCAGTGGGGGACTAGCTCCCTTCAATGAGCAGTTCTTC
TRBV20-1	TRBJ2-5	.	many	CSAREGEDVYQETQYF	TGCAGTGCTAGAGAGGGGGAGGACGTTTACCAAGAGACCCAGTACTTC
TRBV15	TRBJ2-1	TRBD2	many	CATSLLAGGYNEQFF	TGTGCCACCAGCTTGCTAGCGGGGGGGTACAATGAGCAGTTCTTC
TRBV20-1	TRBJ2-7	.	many	CSARDYGGEDEQYF	TGCAGTGCTAGAGATTACGGGGGCGAGGACGAGCAGTACTTC
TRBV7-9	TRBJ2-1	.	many	CASSLLGLLNEQFF	TGTGCCAGCAGCTTACTAGGGCTTTTGAATGAGCAGTTCTTC
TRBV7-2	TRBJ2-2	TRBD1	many	CASTLPGQMNTGELFF	TGTGCCAGCACCCTACCGGGACAGATGAACACCGGGGAGCTGTTTTTT
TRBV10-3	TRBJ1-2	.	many	CAISELDSGYTF	TGTGCCATCAGTGAGTTGGACAGTGGCTACACCTTC
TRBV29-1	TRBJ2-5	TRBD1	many	CSVEVFATGEETQYF	TGCAGCGTTGAAGTATTCGCGACAGGGGAAGAGACCCAGTACTTC
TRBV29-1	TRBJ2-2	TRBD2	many	CSVEAGGSTGELFF	TGCAGCGTTGAAGCCGGGGGGAGCACCGGGGAGCTGTTTTTT
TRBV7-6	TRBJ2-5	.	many	CASSLEESGWGQETQYF	TGTGCCAGCAGCTTAGAAGAGTCTGGGTGGGGGCAAGAGACCCAGTACTTC
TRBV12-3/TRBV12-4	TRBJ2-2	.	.	CAWAGQNTGELFF	TGTGCCTGGGCCGGGCAGAACACCGGGGAGCTGTTTTTT
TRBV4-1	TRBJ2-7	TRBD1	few	CASTPSSGQGSYEQYF	TGCGCCAGCACGCCGAGTTCGGGACAGGGCTCCTACGAGCAGTACTTC
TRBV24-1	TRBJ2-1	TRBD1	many	CATSPSDRAWDEQFF	TGTGCCACCAGTCCCTCGGACAGGGCCTGGGATGAGCAGTTCTTC